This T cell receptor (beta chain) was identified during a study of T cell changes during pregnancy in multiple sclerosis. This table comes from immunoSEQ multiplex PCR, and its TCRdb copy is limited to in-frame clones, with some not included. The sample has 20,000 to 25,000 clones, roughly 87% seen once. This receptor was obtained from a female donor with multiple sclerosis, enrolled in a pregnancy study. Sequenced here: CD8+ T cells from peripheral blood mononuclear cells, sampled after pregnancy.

CDR3 in amino acids: CASTWGGSGSSYNEQFF. The CDR3 DNA is TGTGCCAGCACCTGGGGGGGCAGCGGGAGCTCCTACAATGAGCAGTTCTTC. This sequence joins TRBV5-6 and TRBJ2-1; TRBD2 aligns across 8 bases. In germline, CDR1 is SGHDT, CDR2 YYEEEE. The V and J ends lost 6 bases and 0 bases, in that order; junction bases with no gene match: 11. The CDR3 has 17 residues.